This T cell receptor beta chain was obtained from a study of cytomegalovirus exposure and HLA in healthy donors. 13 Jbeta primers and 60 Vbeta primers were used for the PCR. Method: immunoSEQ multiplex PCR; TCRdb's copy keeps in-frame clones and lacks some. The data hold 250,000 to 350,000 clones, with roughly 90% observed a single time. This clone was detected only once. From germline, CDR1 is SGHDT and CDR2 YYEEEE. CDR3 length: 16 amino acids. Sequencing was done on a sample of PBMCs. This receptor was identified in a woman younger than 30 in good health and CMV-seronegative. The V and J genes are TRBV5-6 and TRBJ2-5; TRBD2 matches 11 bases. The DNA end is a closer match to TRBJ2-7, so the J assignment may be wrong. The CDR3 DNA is TGTGCCAGCAGCCCTACGGGACTAGCGGTACCCTACGAGCAGTACTTC. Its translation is CASSPTGLAVPYEQYF.